This T cell receptor (beta chain) was sequenced during a study of post-analysis software for immune sequencing data. Study information: Multiple sclerosis in the patients followed relapsing-remitting, secondary progressive and progressive-relapsing courses.

Incorporated into the TCR beta cDNA libraries were unique molecular identifiers, which served to reduce PCR and sequencing biases. Using its own MiXCR run on the PCR reads, TCRdb lists one record per CDR3 protein. The sample gives 150,000 to 200,000 distinct CDR3 sequences, under 40% of which show up once; over 25% is in the top ten. As for this clonotype: Its target is not known.

CDR1 and CDR2 from the germline V gene are SGHTA and FQGNSA. The CDR3 is 16 residues long. Trimming stripped 2 bases from V and 5 bases from J, with 19 bases between. Study-wide results and limits: Controls had lower frequencies than patients of about 5 TRBV segments, which included TRBV5-6, TRBV5-1 and TRBV20-1. Strong co-clustering by F measure was seen for same-batch samples. Controls had significantly higher normalized Chao1 diversity than multiple sclerosis patients.

This sequence originates from a girl between 5 and 17 years old with multiple sclerosis. The genes are TRBV7-2 and TRBJ2-7; D uncertain. Material: blood, obtained after autologous hematopoietic stem cell transplantation. This chain's CDR3 is CASSLMSRTQKNEQYF. In DNA form, the CDR3 reads TGTGCCAGCAGCTTAATGTCACGGACCCAAAAGAACGAGCAGTACTTC.